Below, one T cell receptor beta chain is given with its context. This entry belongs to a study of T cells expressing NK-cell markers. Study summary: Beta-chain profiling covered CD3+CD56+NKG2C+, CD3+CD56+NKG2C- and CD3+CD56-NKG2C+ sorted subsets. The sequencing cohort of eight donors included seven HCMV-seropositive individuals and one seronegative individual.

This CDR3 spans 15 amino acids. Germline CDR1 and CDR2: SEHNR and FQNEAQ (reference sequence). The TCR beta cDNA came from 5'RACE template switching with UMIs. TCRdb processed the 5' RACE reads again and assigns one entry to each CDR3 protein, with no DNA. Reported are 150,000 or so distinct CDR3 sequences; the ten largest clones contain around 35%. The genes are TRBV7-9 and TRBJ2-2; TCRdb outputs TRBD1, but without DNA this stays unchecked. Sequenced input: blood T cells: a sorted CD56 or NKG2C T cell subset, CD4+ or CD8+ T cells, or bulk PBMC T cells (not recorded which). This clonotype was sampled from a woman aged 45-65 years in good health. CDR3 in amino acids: CASSSRGGYTGELFF.